This TCR beta chain was recovered during a study of a mutant IDH1 vaccine in newly diagnosed glioma. For the study at large: Treated individuals were 62.5% male and approximately 38% female, averaging approximately 40 years of age.

TCRdb's copy holds only in-frame clones and misses some; the assay was immunoSEQ multiplex PCR. The sample shows tens of thousands of clones, 75% to 90% of them seen only once. This CDR3 region has 13 residues. The V gene lost 0 bases and the J gene lost 1 base, with 6 bases spanning the gap. Germline lookup yields CDR1 GTSNPN and CDR2 SVGIG (reference sequence). Comment on this clone: Its matching antigen is unknown.

This sample's time point: week 23, last vaccination. Topical imiquimod accompanied each vaccine dose, which consisted of 300 ug of mutant IDH1 20-mer peptide. The sequenced sample was PBMCs, obtained from a glioma patient whose treatment included an IDH1 peptide vaccine. The clonotype originates from a man between 18 and 35 years old with glioma. The V call is TRBV30, the J call TRBJ1-1; D ambiguous. The DNA for the CDR3 is TGTGCCTGGAGTGTACGTCGGAACACTGAAGCTTTCTTT. Its protein is CAWSVRRNTEAFF.